The 25 T cell receptor beta chains in this list originate from one sample, sequenced in a study of T cells in Graves' hyperthyroidism and ophthalmopathy. Researchers amplified the TCR beta CDR3 regions from RNA transcripts. First-round RT-PCR of the TCR CDR3 relied on the HTBI primer set. MiXCR was run by TCRdb on the multiplex PCR reads, yielding one entry per CDR3 protein. The data contain around 200,000 distinct CDR3 sequences, 15% to 20% of them singletons. Sequenced material: blood. The source of these receptors is a woman in her 50s with Graves' hyperthyroidism.

This clonotype has a handful of counts. CDR3 DNA: TGTGCCAGCAGCTTGGAGATCTCAGTCCGTTACACTGAAGCTTTCTTT. It codes for CASSLEISVRYTEAFF. The chain recombines TRBV5-6 with TRBJ1-1; no definite D call. This CDR3 is built from 16 residues. Looked up from germline, CDR1 is SGHDT and CDR2 is YYEEEE. V lost 0 bases, J lost 3 bases, and 15 bases lay in between.

This clonotype was counted at least ten times. The chain employs TRBV28 and TRBJ2-5, with a possible D match to TRBD1 (5 bases). The V end was cut by 2 bases, the J end by 5 bases, with 12 bases between. The germline V gene has CDR1 MDHEN and CDR2 SYDVKM. The CDR3 is 14 residues long. The CDR3 region has the DNA TGTGCCAGCAGTTTAGGTGGGGCCGAGGAGACCCAGTACTTC. This sequence encodes CASSLGGAEETQYF.

V usage is TRBV28 and J usage is TRBJ1-1, with TRBD1 identical over 8 bases. This CDR3 comprises 12 residues. The V and J ends lost 10 bases and 3 bases, in that order; junction bases with no gene match: 4. Germline lookup yields CDR1 MDHEN and CDR2 SYDVKM. The chain's CDR3 is CATRTGHTEAFF. CDR3 DNA sequence: TGTGCCACCCGGACAGGGCACACTGAAGCTTTCTTT.

This clonotype is a singleton in its sample. V and J are TRBV4-1 and TRBJ2-3; 9 bases fit TRBD2. CDR1 is MGHRA and CDR2 is YSYEKL in the germline V gene. This CDR3 contains 14 residues. V dropped 5 bases and J dropped 9; count of bases not matched to a gene: 9. The CDR3 region is CASSGSGGPGTQYF. The CDR3, as DNA: TGCGCCAGCAGCGGCAGCGGGGGGCCGGGAACGCAGTATTTT.

This clonotype was detected ten times or more. The rearrangement uses TRBV9 and TRBJ2-2; TRBD2 matches at 9 bases. The V segment lost 2 bases and the J segment 7 bases; nucleotides outside the gene matches: 6. CDR1 and CDR2 (germline): SGDLS, YYNGEE. The CDR3 length is 15 residues. The CDR3 here is CASSVLAGRGGELFF. Here the CDR3 DNA reads TGTGCCAGCAGCGTCCTAGCGGGGAGGGGCGGGGAGCTGTTTTTT. The full variable domain, completed using reference TRBV9 and TRBJ2-2, is DSGVTQTPKHLITATGQRVTLRCSPRSGDLSVYWYQQSLDQGLQFLIQYYNGEERAKGNILERFSAQQFPDLHSELNLSSLELGDSALYFCASSVLAGRGGELFFGEGSRLTVL.

Ten or more counts support this clonotype. The chain joins TRBV11-2 to TRBJ1-4; D might be TRBD1 (5 bases). The germline V gene has CDR1 SGHAT and CDR2 FQNNGV. This CDR3 comprises 17 residues. With 7 bases removed from V and 0 bases from J, the gap between germline ends came to 18 bases. The CDR3 region is CASTRLGGMATNEKLFF. Here the CDR3 DNA reads TGTGCCAGCACTAGACTGGGGGGGATGGCAACTAATGAAAAACTGTTTTTT.

The sample holds many counts of this clonotype. CDR3 DNA: TGCAGTGCTAGGACGAATCTACAGGGGGTGTATCAGCCCCAGCATTTT. Its translation is CSARTNLQGVYQPQHF. V is TRBV20-1 and J is TRBJ1-5; 8 bases match TRBD1. Looked up from germline, CDR1 is DFQATT and CDR2 is SNEGSKA (reference sequence). The CDR3 sequence is 16 residues long. Germline trimming cut 3 bases from V and 5 bases from J; bases unmatched to any gene: 12.

This clonotype was counted many times. The rearrangement joins TRBV27 to TRBJ2-3, with TRBD1 matching 7 bases. CDR1 and CDR2 (germline): MNHEY, SMNVEV (reference sequence). V lost 5 bases to trimming and J lost 0 bases; unmatched junction nucleotides: 5. The CDR3 is made up of 15 amino acids. This CDR3 reads CASSRTRGSTDTQYF. The CDR3 DNA reads as TGTGCCAGCAGTCGAACCAGGGGGAGCACAGATACGCAGTATTTT.

In this sample, this clonotype turned up many times. V gene TRBV28 combines with J gene TRBJ1-3; D remains ambiguous. The germline gives CDR1 MDHEN, CDR2 SYDVKM. V was clipped by 2 bases and J by 3 bases, with 5 bases between them. The CDR3 runs 13 residues. The CDR3 bases are TGTGCCAGCAGTTTAAACGGTGGAAACACCATATATTTT. Translated, it gives CASSLNGGNTIYF.

This clonotype was counted many times. The chain links TRBV6-2 or TRBV6-3 to TRBJ2-3, with D possibly called TRBD1 or TRBD2 (7 bases each). The germline V gene has CDR1 MNHEY and CDR2 SVGEGT. The CDR3 consists of 14 residues. V shed 4 bases and J shed 4 bases, with 12 bases lying between them. CDR3 sequence: CASSSGGVADTQYF. The CDR3 region has the DNA TGTGCCAGCAGTTCAGGGGGGGTGGCAGATACGCAGTATTTT.

In this sample, this clonotype turned up many times. This sequence joins TRBV6-6 and TRBJ1-3; D uncertain. The CDR3 length is 17 residues. Trimming took 2 bases from V and 3 from J, leaving 17 bases between them. CDR1 is MNHNY, CDR2 SVGAGI, per germline (reference sequence). This chain's CDR3 is CASSYPPASLVGNTIYF. CDR3 nucleotide sequence: TGTGCCAGCAGTTACCCCCCGGCCAGCCTAGTTGGAAACACCATATATTTT.

At least ten counts were recorded for this clonotype. The J gene is TRBJ1-2, the V gene TRBV3-1, with D maybe TRBD1 (5 bases). V lost 3 bases, J lost 2 bases, and 7 bases lay in between. The CDR3 sequence is 13 residues long. CDR1 LGHDT and CDR2 YNNKEL come from the germline V gene (reference sequence). CDR3 sequence reads: CASSQGGNYGYTF. CDR3 DNA: TGTGCCAGCAGCCAGGGGGGGAACTATGGCTACACCTTC.

This clonotype came up a few times. The chain links TRBV4-1 to TRBJ2-7; D is possibly TRBD1 (5 bases). V was shortened by 4 bases and J by 2 bases, with 12 bases between the two germline ends. CDR1 and CDR2 (germline): MGHRA, YSYEKL. This CDR3 region has 14 residues. CDR3 in amino acids: CASSREDKAYEQYF. The CDR3 DNA sequence: TGCGCCAGCAGCCGAGAGGACAAAGCCTACGAGCAGTACTTC.

This sequence joins TRBV7-2 and TRBJ2-7; 12 bases align to TRBD2. V dropped 5 bases and J dropped 3; count of bases not matched to a gene: 5. The CDR3 spans 15 residues. Germline V lookup: CDR1 SGHTA, CDR2 FQGNSA. CDR3 DNA: TGTGCCAGCAGCCCCCGGACTAGCGGGAACTACGAGCAGTACTTC. It specifies CASSPRTSGNYEQYF. The variable domain in full, completed from reference TRBV7-2 and TRBJ2-7, reads GAGVSQSPSNKVTEKGKDVELRCDPISGHTALYWYRQSLGQGLEFLIYFQGNSAPDKSGLPSDRFSAERTGGSVSTLTIQRTQQEDSAVYLCASSPRTSGNYEQYFGPGTRLTVT.

This clonotype was found many times. This chain uses TRBV28 with TRBJ2-7, with no clear D. The V end was cut by 0 bases, the J end by 5 bases, with 14 bases between. Germline assignment: CDR1 MDHEN and CDR2 SYDVKM. This CDR3 has 15 residues. The CDR3 sequence: CASSLWAHREDEQYF. For the CDR3, the DNA is TGTGCCAGCAGTTTATGGGCCCATAGAGAGGACGAGCAGTACTTC.

This clonotype was detected many times. The V call is TRBV3-1, the J call TRBJ1-1, with D perhaps TRBD1 (6 bases). Trimming pared 3 bases from V and 1 base from J, leaving 12 bases between. In germline, CDR1 is LGHDT, CDR2 YNNKEL (reference sequence). The CDR3 runs to 15 residues. CDR3 nucleotide sequence: TGTGCCAGCAGCCAGTTTTCAGGGGCGAACACTGAAGCTTTCTTT. Translation: CASSQFSGANTEAFF.

Ten or more counts support this clonotype. V usage is TRBV5-6 and J usage is TRBJ2-3, with a weak D call TRBD2 (5 bases). The CDR3 is made up of 16 amino acids. The germline V gene has CDR1 SGHDT and CDR2 YYEEEE. The V and J ends lost 0 bases and 8 bases respectively, with 19 bases between them. The CDR3 sequence is CASSLAMDFGGGTQYF. The CDR3 DNA reads as TGTGCCAGCAGCTTGGCAATGGACTTTGGAGGAGGTACGCAGTATTTT.

This clonotype was counted at least ten times. The chain combines TRBV29-1 with TRBJ2-7; the D is unclear. Trimming stripped 0 bases from V and 0 bases from J, with 3 bases between. The CDR3 loop spans 12 amino acids. Germline V gives CDR1 SQVTM, CDR2 ANQGSEA. The CDR3 is CSVEDSSYEQYF. For the CDR3, the DNA is TGCAGCGTTGAAGACTCCTCCTACGAGCAGTACTTC.

There are many counts of this clonotype. The chain employs TRBV20-1 and TRBJ1-6; D possibly corresponds to TRBD1 (6 bases). From germline, CDR1 is DFQATT and CDR2 SNEGSKA (reference sequence). The ends were cut back, 6 bases at V and 10 bases at J, with 25 bases in the middle. The CDR3 spans 16 residues. In DNA form, the CDR3 reads TGCAGTGCCAACCGGGCCCCGGGGGCGGTAGGGTCACCCCTCCACTTT. Its translation is CSANRAPGAVGSPLHF.

The sample holds a few counts of this clonotype. A junction end diverges from the germline sequence, so it may reflect a read error. The chain is built from TRBV10-2 and TRBJ2-3, with 7 bases lining up with TRBD2. The germline V gene has CDR1 WSHSY and CDR2 SAAADI. The CDR3 runs to 15 residues. The CDR3: CASSEGGVGTDTRYF. The CDR3 region has the DNA TGCGCCAGCAGTGAGGGGGGGGTGGGCACAGATACGCGGTATTTT.

In its sample, this clonotype was seen a few times. V and J are TRBV5-1 and TRBJ2-3, with D possibly TRBD2 on 6 matching bases. Trimming cost V 0 bases and J 2 bases, with 13 bases left between them. CDR3 length equals 16 residues. Germline V gives CDR1 SGHRS, CDR2 YFSETQ. The CDR3 loop is CASSLGNGGSTDTQYF. CDR3 DNA sequence: TGCGCCAGCAGCTTGGGGAACGGGGGATCCACAGATACGCAGTATTTT. Based on the CDR3 plus reference TRBV5-1 and TRBJ2-3, the full variable domain is KAGVTQTPRYLIKTRGQQVTLSCSPISGHRSVSWYQQTPGQGLQFLFEYFSETQRNKGNFPGRFSGRQFSNSRSEMNVSTLELGDSALYLCASSLGNGGSTDTQYFGPGTRLTVL.

This clonotype was observed at least ten times. The CDR3 sequence: CASSLQRNQPQHF. The CDR3, as DNA: TGTGCCAGCAGCTTACAGCGAAATCAGCCCCAGCATTTT. The chain links TRBV7-2 to TRBJ1-5; D unresolved. This CDR3 spans 13 amino acids. V was cut by 2 bases and J by 4 bases, with 6 bases left in between. From germline, CDR1 is SGHTA and CDR2 FQGNSA.

There are many counts of this clonotype. V usage is TRBV3-1 and J usage is TRBJ2-5, with D unclear. CDR1 is LGHDT and CDR2 is YNNKEL in the germline V gene (reference sequence). Trimming removed 7 bases from V and 2 bases from J, with 11 bases in between. This CDR3 contains 13 residues. The CDR3 sequence is CASKENPQETQYF. The CDR3 region has the DNA TGTGCCAGCAAGGAAAACCCTCAAGAGACCCAGTACTTC.

This clonotype was detected many times. V and J are TRBV2 and TRBJ1-2; 9 bases agree with TRBD1. This CDR3 region has 14 residues. V was pared by 9 bases and J by 7 bases, with 12 bases of the junction left unmatched. CDR1 and CDR2 (germline): SNHLY, FYNNEI. The CDR3 protein is CASNRDREVFGYTF. DNA of the CDR3: TGTGCCAGTAACCGGGACAGGGAAGTTTTTGGCTACACCTTC.

To note about this clonotype: One base away lies a much larger clone, so this may be a sequencing read error. The genes are TRBV12-3 or TRBV12-4 and TRBJ1-1; D gene ambiguous. The CDR3 totals 13 residues. V was trimmed by 5 bases and J by 7 bases, leaving 14 bases between them. CDR3 nucleotide sequence: TGTGCCAGCAGTCAGACTCGCCACATTGAAGCTTTCTTT. Its protein is CASSQTRHIEAFF.